This TCR beta chain was captured in a study of technical replicates of blood from a handful of donors. This clone was observed once. Trimming took off 5 bases at V and 4 bases at J, with 9 bases between the two ends. The CDR3 totals 13 residues. In germline, CDR1 is MNHNY, CDR2 SVGAGI (reference sequence). The method was immunoSEQ multiplex PCR; TCRdb's version includes in-frame clones alone and lacks a portion of them. The sample contains tens of thousands of clones, approximately 87% of which appear only once. The sample comprised PBMCs. The sequence came from a human donor in good health. Some clones in this sample may be carry-over from other donors' samples. V usage is TRBV6-6 and J usage is TRBJ1-5; possibly TRBD1 for D (6 bases). For the CDR3, the DNA is TGTGCCAGCAGTGGGACAATAAATCAGCCCCAGCATTTT. It codes for CASSGTINQPQHF.